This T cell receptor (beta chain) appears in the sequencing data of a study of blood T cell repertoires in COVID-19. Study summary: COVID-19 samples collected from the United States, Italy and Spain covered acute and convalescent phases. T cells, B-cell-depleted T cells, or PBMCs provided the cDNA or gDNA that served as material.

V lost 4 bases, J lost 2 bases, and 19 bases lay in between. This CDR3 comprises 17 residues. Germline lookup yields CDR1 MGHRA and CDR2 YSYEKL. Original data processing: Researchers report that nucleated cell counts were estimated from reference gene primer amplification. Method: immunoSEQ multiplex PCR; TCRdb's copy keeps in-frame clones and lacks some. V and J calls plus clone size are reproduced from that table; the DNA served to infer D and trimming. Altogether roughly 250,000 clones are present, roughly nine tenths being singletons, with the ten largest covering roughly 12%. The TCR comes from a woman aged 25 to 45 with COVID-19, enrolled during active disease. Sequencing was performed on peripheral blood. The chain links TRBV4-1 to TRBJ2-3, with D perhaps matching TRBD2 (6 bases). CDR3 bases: TGCGCCAGCAGCCCATCCCCGGCGGGGCGGATCACAGATACGCAGTATTTT. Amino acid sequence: CASSPSPAGRITDTQYF.